Listed here are 6 T cell receptor beta chains from one sample, sequenced in a study of cytomegalovirus exposure and HLA in healthy donors. PCR primers comprised 60 Vbeta and 13 Jbeta primers. Sequenced by immunoSEQ multiplex PCR; TCRdb stores in-frame clones only, minus some. The top ten clones hold 1.2% of a sample with about 98,000 clones, under 75% of them seen once. The sample consisted of PBMCs. The receptor set was obtained from a female donor in good health and CMV-seronegative.

This clone was counted once. The chain joins TRBV28 to TRBJ2-1, with 11 bases identical to TRBD1. CDR1 is MDHEN and CDR2 is SYDVKM in the germline V gene. This CDR3 spans 14 amino acids. The junction had 1 base not matched to a gene; V was cut back by 3 bases and J by 6 bases. The CDR3 DNA reads TGTGCCAGCAGTTTTGGGACAGGGGGCAATGAGCAGTTCTTC. As protein: CASSFGTGGNEQFF.

The CDR3 loop reads CATSRDPGQGYEQYF. The CDR3 coding sequence is TGTGCCACCAGCAGAGATCCGGGACAGGGCTACGAGCAGTACTTC. This rearrangement joins TRBV15 to TRBJ2-7; TRBD1 matches 9 bases. There are 15 residues in the CDR3. Germline V gene data show CDR1 as LNHNV and CDR2 as YYDKDF (reference sequence). V lost 0 bases to trimming and J lost 3 bases; unmatched junction nucleotides: 3.

DNA of the CDR3: TGTGCCAGCAGCTCGGGCAGGGCTACCAAAAACATTCAGTACTTC. This encodes CASSSGRATKNIQYF. The V call is TRBV7-9, the J call TRBJ2-4; D possibly corresponds to TRBD1 (5 bases). Trimming stripped 4 bases from V and 2 bases from J, with 12 bases between. CDR1 is SEHNR, CDR2 FQNEAQ, per germline (reference sequence). The CDR3 has 15 amino acids.

CDR3 coding DNA: TGTGCCTGGAGTGGCCGGCGGGCTAGGGCCTCTGGGGCCAACGTCCTGACTTTC. It is translated as CAWSGRRARASGANVLTF. V and J are TRBV30 and TRBJ2-6; maybe TRBD2 (5 bases). Between the trimmed V and J ends, which lost 1 base and 0 bases, there was a span of 16 bases. Germline CDR1 is GTSNPN and CDR2 is SVGIG (reference sequence). This CDR3 region has 18 residues.

This clone has just a few counts. The rearrangement links TRBV18 to TRBJ2-1; D may be TRBD2 (5 bases). The CDR3 totals 12 residues. Trimming pared 5 bases from V and 9 bases from J, leaving 11 bases between. Looked up from germline, CDR1 is KGHSH and CDR2 is LQKENI. This CDR3 reads CASSVQAAEQFF. The CDR3 DNA follows: TGTGCCAGCTCAGTGCAAGCGGCTGAGCAGTTCTTC.

Only one count was recorded for this clone. The rearrangement links TRBV15 to TRBJ2-7; D unresolved. Germline V CDR1 and CDR2: LNHNV, YYDKDF (reference sequence). The CDR3 loop spans 14 amino acids. The V and J ends lost 0 bases and 0 bases respectively, with 6 bases between them. CDR3 DNA sequence: TGTGCCACCAGCAGAGAGTACAGCTCCTACGAGCAGTACTTC. It yields the protein CATSREYSSYEQYF.